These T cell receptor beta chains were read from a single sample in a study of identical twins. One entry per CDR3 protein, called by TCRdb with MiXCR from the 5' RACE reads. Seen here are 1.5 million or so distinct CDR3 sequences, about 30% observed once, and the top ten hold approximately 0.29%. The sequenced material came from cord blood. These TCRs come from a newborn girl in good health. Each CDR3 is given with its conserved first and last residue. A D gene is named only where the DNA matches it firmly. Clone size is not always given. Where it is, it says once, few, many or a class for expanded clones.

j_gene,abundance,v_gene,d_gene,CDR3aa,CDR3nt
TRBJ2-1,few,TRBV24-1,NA,CATSVSIRGWGNEQFF,TGTGCCACCAGTGTGAGCATAAGGGGGTGGGGTAATGAGCAGTTCTTC
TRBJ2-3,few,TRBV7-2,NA,CASSFPGLLTDTQYF,TGTGCCAGCAGCTTCCCGGGGTTATTAACAGATACGCAGTATTTT
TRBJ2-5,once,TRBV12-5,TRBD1,CASGLGTGETQYF,TGTGCTAGTGGTTTGGGGACAGGGGAGACCCAGTACTTC
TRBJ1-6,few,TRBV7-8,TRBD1,CASSVTGTGYNSPLHF,TGTGCCAGCAGCGTCACCGGGACAGGGTATAATTCACCCCTCCACTTT
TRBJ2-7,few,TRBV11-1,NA,CASNHGLRSSYEQYF,TGTGCCAGCAACCACGGACTCAGGAGCTCCTACGAGCAGTACTTC
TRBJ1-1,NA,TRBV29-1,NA,CSVEDRSGPNTEAFF,TGCAGCGTTGAAGATAGGTCAGGACCGAACACTGAAGCTTTCTTT
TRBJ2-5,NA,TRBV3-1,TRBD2,CASSQSRAGVTETQYF,TGTGCCAGCAGCCAGTCTCGGGCGGGAGTAACGGAGACCCAGTACTTC
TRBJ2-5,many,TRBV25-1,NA,CASTVTSAKTQYF,TGTGCCAGCACCGTTACCAGTGCGAAGACCCAGTACTTC
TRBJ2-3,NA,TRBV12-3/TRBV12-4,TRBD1,CASRRDRITDTQYF,TGTGCCAGCCGCCGGGACAGAATAACAGATACGCAGTATTTT
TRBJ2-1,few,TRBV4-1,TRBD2,CASSLPGLAGVTSYNEQFF,TGCGCCAGCAGCTTACCGGGACTAGCGGGAGTTACATCCTACAATGAGCAGTTCTTC
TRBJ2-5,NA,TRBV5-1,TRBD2,CASSPETSGGYNEQYF,TGCGCCAGCAGCCCCGAAACTAGCGGGGGTTACAATGAGCAGTACTTC
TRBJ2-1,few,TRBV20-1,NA,CSAHGLLYHNEQFF,TGCAGTGCGCACGGACTGCTATACCACAATGAGCAGTTCTTC
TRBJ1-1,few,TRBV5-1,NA,CASSLAYSDWNTEAFF,TGCGCCAGCAGCTTGGCCTATTCAGACTGGAACACTGAAGCTTTCTTT
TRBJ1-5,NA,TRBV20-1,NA,CSARGSGAQPQHF,TGCAGTGCTAGAGGCTCCGGGGCTCAGCCCCAGCATTTT
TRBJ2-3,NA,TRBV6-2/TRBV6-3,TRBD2,CASSYLLAGDTQYF,TGTGCCAGCAGTTACCTGCTAGCGGGAGATACGCAGTATTTT
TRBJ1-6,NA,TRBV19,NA,CASKNAGEANSPLHF,TGTGCCAGTAAAAATGCAGGGGAGGCTAATTCACCCCTCCACTTT
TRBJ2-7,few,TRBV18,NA,CASSFGHLSSYEQYF,TGTGCCAGCTCATTCGGACACCTGAGCTCCTACGAGCAGTACTTC
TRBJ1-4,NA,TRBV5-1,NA,CASSLAEDGGKLFF,TGCGCCAGCAGCTTGGCCGAGGACGGGGGAAAACTGTTTTTT
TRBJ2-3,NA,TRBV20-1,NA,CSASDGVWAADTQYF,TGCAGTGCTAGTGATGGCGTCTGGGCGGCAGATACGCAGTATTTT
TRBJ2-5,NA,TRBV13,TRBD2,CASSRRLAKETQYF,TGTGCCAGCAGCAGACGACTAGCAAAAGAGACCCAGTACTTC